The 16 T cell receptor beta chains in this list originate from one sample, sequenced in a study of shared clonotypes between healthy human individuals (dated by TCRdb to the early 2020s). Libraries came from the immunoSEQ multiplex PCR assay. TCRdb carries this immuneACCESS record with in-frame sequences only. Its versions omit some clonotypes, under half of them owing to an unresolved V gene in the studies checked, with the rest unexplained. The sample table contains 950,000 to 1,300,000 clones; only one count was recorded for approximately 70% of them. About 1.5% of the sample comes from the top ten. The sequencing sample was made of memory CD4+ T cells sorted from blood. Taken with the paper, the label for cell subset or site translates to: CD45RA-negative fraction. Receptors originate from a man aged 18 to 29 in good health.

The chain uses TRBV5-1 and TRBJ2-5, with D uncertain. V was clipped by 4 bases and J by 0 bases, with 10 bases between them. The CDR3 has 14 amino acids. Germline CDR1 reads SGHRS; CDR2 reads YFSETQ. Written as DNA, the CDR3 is TGCGCCAGCAGCACCAATTCGTACCAAGAGACCCAGTACTTC. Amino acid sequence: CASSTNSYQETQYF.

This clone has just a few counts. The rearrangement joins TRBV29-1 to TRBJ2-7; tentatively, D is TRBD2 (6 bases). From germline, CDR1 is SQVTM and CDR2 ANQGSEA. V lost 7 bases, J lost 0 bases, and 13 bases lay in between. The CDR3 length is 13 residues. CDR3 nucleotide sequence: TGCAGCGCCCTTGGGGGGAGCTCCTACGAGCAGTACTTC. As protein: CSALGGSSYEQYF.

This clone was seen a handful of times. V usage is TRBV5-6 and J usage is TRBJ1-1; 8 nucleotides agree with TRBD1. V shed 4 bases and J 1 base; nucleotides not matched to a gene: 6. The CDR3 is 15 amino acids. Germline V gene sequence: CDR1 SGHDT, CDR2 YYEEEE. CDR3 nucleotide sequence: TGTGCCAGCAGCGGGGGACAGGTGGCGAACACTGAAGCTTTCTTT. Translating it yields CASSGGQVANTEAFF.

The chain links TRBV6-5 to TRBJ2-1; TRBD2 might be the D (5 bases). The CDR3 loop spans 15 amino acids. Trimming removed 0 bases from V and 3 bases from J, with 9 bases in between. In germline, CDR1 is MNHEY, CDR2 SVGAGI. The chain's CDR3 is CASSYSSGSYNEQFF. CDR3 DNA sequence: TGTGCCAGCAGTTACTCGTCTGGGAGCTACAATGAGCAGTTCTTC.

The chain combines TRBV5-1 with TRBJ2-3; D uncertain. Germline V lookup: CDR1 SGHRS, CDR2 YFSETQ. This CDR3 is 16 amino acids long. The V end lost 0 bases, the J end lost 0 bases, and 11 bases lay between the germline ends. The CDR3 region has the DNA TGCGCCAGCAGCTTGGGCAGTTCCTCTAGCACAGATACGCAGTATTTT. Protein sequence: CASSLGSSSSTDTQYF.

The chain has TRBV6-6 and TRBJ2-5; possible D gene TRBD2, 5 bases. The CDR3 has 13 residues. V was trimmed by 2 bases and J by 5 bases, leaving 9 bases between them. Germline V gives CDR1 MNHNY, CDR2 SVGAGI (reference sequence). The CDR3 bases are TGTGCCAGCAGTTACATTGGCGGGGAGACCCAGTACTTC. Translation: CASSYIGGETQYF.

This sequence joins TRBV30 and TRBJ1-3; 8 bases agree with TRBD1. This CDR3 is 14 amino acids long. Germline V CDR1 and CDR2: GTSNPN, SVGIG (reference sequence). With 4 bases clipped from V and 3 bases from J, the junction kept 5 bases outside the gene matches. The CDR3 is CAWNSQGGGNTIYF. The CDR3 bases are TGTGCCTGGAATTCACAGGGGGGTGGAAACACCATATATTTT.

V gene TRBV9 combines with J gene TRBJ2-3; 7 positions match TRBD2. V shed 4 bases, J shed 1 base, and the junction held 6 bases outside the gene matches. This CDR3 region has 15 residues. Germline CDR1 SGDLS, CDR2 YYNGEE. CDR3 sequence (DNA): TGTGCCAGCAGCATCCGGGGGGACCGCACAGATACGCAGTATTTT. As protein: CASSIRGDRTDTQYF.

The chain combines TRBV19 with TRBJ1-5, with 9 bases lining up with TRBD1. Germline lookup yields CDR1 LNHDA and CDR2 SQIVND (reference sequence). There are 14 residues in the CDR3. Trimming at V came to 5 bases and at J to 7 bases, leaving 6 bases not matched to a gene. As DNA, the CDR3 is TGTGCCAGTAGTTCCGGGACAGGGACCCAGCCCCAGCATTTT. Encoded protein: CASSSGTGTQPQHF. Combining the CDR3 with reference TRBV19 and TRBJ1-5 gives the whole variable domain DGGITQSPKYLFRKEGQNVTLSCEQNLNHDAMYWYRQDPGQGLRLIYYSQIVNDFQKGDIAEGYSVSREKKESFPLTVTSAQKNPTAFYLCASSSGTGTQPQHFGDGTRLSIL.

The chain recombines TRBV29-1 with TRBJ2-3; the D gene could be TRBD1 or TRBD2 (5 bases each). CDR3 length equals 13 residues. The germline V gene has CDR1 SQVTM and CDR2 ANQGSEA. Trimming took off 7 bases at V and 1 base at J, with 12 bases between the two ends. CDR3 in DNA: TGCAGCGCCCGGGACGGAGGCACAGATACGCAGTATTTT. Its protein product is CSARDGGTDTQYF.

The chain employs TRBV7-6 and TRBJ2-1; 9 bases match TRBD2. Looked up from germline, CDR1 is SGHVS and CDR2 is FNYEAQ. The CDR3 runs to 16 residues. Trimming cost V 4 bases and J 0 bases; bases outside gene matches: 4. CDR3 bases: TGTGCCAGCAGCTCCTCTAGCGGGGCCTCCTACAATGAGCAGTTCTTC. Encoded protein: CASSSSSGASYNEQFF.

The CDR3 DNA reads as TGTGCCATCGGAGGGAAGGCGGGTGAAAAACTGTTTTTT. This translates into CAIGGKAGEKLFF. This sequence joins TRBV10-3 and TRBJ1-4, with D uncertain. CDR1 and CDR2 (germline): ENHRY, SYGVKD. Deletions cut 8 bases from V and 7 bases from J, with 14 bases between. The CDR3 spans 13 residues.

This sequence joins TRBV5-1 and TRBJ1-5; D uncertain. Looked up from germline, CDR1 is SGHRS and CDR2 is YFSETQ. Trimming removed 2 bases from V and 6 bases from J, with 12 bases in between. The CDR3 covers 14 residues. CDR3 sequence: CASSFSLGGQPQHF. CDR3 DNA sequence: TGCGCCAGCAGCTTTAGCCTAGGAGGTCAGCCCCAGCATTTT.

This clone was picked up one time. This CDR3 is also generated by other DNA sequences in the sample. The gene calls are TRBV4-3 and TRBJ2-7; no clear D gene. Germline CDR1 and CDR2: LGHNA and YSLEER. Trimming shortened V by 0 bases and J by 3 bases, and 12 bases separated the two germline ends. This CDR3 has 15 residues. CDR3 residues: CASSQDLAALYEQYF. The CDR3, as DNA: TGCGCCAGCAGCCAAGATCTCGCAGCCCTCTACGAGCAGTACTTC.

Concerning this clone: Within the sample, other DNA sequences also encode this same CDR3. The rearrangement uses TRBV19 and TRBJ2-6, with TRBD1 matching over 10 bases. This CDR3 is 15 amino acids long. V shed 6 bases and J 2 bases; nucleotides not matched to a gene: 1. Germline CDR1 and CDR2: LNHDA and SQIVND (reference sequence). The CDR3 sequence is CASSGQGAGANVLTF. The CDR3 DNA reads TGTGCCAGTAGCGGACAGGGGGCTGGGGCCAACGTCCTGACTTTC. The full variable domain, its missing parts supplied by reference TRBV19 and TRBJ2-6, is DGGITQSPKYLFRKEGQNVTLSCEQNLNHDAMYWYRQDPGQGLRLIYYSQIVNDFQKGDIAEGYSVSREKKESFPLTVTSAQKNPTAFYLCASSGQGAGANVLTFGAGSRLTVL.

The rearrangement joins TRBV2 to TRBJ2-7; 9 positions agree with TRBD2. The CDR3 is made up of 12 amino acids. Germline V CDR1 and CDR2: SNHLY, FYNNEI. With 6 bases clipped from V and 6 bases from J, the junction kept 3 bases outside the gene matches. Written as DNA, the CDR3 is TGTGCCAGCAGACTAGCGGGTCCCGAGCAGTACTTC. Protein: CASRLAGPEQYF.